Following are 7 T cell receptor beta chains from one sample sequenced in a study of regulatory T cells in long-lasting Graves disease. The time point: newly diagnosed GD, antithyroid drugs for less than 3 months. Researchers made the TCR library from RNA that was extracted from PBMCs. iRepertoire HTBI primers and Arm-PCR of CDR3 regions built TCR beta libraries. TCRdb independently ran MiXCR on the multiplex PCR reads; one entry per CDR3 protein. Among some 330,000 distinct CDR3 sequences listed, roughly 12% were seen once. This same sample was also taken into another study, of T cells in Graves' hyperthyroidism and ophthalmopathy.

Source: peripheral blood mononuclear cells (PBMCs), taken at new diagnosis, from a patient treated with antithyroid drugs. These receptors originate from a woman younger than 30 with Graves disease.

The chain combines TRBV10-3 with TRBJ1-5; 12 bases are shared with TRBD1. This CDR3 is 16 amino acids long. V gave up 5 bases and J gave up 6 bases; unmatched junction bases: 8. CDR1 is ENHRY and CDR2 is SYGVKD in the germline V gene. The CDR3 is CAISTGDRGHGQPQHF. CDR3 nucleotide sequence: TGTGCCATCAGTACGGGGGACAGGGGGCACGGTCAGCCCCAGCATTTT.

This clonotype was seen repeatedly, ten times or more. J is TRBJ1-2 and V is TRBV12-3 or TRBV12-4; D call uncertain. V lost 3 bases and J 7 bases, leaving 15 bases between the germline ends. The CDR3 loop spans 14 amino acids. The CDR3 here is CASSLGEGRGGYTF. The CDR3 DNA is TGTGCCAGCAGTTTGGGTGAGGGAAGAGGTGGCTACACCTTC.

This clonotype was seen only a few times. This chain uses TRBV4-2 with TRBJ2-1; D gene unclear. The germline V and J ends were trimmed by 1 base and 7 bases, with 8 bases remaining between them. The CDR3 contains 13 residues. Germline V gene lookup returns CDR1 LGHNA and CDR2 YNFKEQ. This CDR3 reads CASSQAPRNEQFF. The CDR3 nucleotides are TGTGCCAGCAGCCAAGCTCCTAGGAATGAGCAGTTCTTC.

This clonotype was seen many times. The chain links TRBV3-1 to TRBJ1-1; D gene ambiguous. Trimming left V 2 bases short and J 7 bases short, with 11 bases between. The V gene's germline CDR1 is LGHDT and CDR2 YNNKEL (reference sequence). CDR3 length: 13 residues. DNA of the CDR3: TGTGCCAGCAGCCAATTTCTGGGCATTGAAGCTTTCTTT. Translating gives CASSQFLGIEAFF.

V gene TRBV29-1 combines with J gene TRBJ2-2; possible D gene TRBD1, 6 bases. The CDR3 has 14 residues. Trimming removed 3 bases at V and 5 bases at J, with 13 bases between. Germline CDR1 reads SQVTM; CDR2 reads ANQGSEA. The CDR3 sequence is CSVEAVQGTGELFF. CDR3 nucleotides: TGCAGCGTTGAGGCTGTACAGGGAACCGGGGAGCTGTTTTTT.

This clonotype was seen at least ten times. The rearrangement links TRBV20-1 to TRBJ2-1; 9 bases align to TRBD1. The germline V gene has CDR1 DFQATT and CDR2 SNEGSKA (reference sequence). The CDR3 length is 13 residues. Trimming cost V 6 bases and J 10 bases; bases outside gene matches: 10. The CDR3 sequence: CSAGDRVGLEQFF. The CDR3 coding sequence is TGCAGTGCCGGGGACAGGGTTGGCCTCGAGCAGTTCTTC.

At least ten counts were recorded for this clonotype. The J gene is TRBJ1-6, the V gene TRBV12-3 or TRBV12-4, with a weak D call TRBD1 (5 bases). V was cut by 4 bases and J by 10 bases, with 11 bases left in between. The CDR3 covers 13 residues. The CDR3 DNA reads TGTGCCAGCAGTTCTAGGGGCAGGTCACCCCTCCACTTT. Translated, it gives CASSSRGRSPLHF.